The 21 T cell receptor beta chains below were found in one sample sequenced in a study of blood T cell repertoires in COVID-19 (dated by TCRdb to the early 2020s). The library was built by means of the immunoSEQ multiplex PCR assay. TCRdb took this table from immuneACCESS and kept in-frame rearrangements with V and J called. Such tables lack part of the clones; where checked against another copy, unresolved V genes explain under half of the gap, and the rest is unexplained. The sample yields 95,000 to 110,000 clones; approximately 83% were counted once. The ten largest clonotypes hold approximately 3.6% of the sample. Sequenced sample: peripheral blood. Receptor source: a woman older than 75 with active or convalescent COVID-19.

The chain is built from TRBV28 and TRBJ2-5; 9 bases are a match to TRBD1. The CDR3 has 16 residues. Germline V gene sequence: CDR1 MDHEN, CDR2 SYDVKM. J was trimmed by 5 bases and V by 5 bases; bases with no gene match: 12. The CDR3 DNA sequence: TGTGCCAGCAGTGGCTCGGACAGGGGAAGAAGGGAGACCCAGTACTTC. Translation gives CASSGSDRGRRETQYF.

This clone showed up just a few times. The V and J genes are TRBV3-1 (or the pseudogene TRBV3-2) and TRBJ2-5; a possible D gene is TRBD1 (6 bases). Trimming pared 4 bases from V and 1 base from J, leaving 10 bases between. This CDR3 has 14 residues. Germline V CDR1 and CDR2: LGHDT, YNNKEL (reference sequence). In DNA, the CDR3 is TGTGCCAGCAGCCCAGGGGACGTCCAAGAGACCCAGTACTTC. It yields the protein CASSPGDVQETQYF.

This sequence joins TRBV12-3 or TRBV12-4 and TRBJ2-7, with 7 bases aligning to TRBD2. V lost 7 bases and J lost 7; bases outside the gene matches: 10. The length of the CDR3 is 13 residues. The CDR3 nucleotides are TGTGCCAGCACCCCGGGACTATATGGGGAGCAGTACTTC. This encodes CASTPGLYGEQYF.

The V and J genes are TRBV30 and TRBJ1-1, with 8 bases identical to TRBD1. The CDR3 is made up of 13 amino acids. The germline V gene has CDR1 GTSNPN and CDR2 SVGIG (reference sequence). The junction had 8 bases not matched to a gene; V was cut back by 1 base and J by 10 bases. The CDR3 DNA reads TGTGCCTGGAGTGGGACTACCGGGACAGGAGCTTTCTTT. Its translation is CAWSGTTGTGAFF.

The gene calls are TRBV29-1 and TRBJ2-2; 8 bases are shared with TRBD1. Losses at the gene ends were 8 bases for V and 5 bases for J; bases not matched to a gene: 10. Per the germline V gene, CDR1 is SQVTM and CDR2 is ANQGSEA. The CDR3 totals 14 residues. The CDR3 nucleotides read TGCAGCTTCAGGGACAGGACGCGAACCGGGGAGCTGTTTTTT. Protein: CSFRDRTRTGELFF.

The J gene is TRBJ2-7, the V gene TRBV25-1, with a weak D call TRBD1 (5 bases). CDR1 and CDR2 (germline): MGHDK, SYGVNS. This CDR3 region has 13 residues. The V end was cut by 6 bases, the J end by 1 base, with 10 bases between. This CDR3 is CASRSAGSYEQYF. CDR3 sequence (DNA): TGTGCCAGCAGGAGCGCAGGGTCCTACGAGCAGTACTTC.

This CDR3 is CASSLGGEDNEQFF. Written as DNA, the CDR3 is TGTGCCAGCAGCCTCGGGGGGGAGGACAATGAGCAGTTCTTC. This sequence joins TRBV7-3 and TRBJ2-1; 8 bases match TRBD2. V lost 5 bases and J lost 5; bases outside the gene matches: 5. Germline-derived CDR1 and CDR2 are SGHTA and FQGTGA. The CDR3 sequence is 14 residues long.

This chain links TRBV10-3 with TRBJ2-7, with D tentatively TRBD2 (7 bases). V was shortened by 2 bases and J by 3 bases, with 11 bases between the two germline ends. This CDR3 contains 14 residues. The germline CDR1 and CDR2 sequences are ENHRY and SYGVKD. DNA of the CDR3: TGTGCCATCAGTGAGCGGGGGGCCAACTACGAGCAGTACTTC. The encoded protein is CAISERGANYEQYF.

The J gene is TRBJ1-2, the V gene TRBV19; D remains ambiguous. The V gene's germline CDR1 is LNHDA and CDR2 SQIVND (reference sequence). V lost 7 bases and J lost 5, with 17 bases in between. The CDR3 consists of 14 residues. The CDR3 protein is CASNPNVQNYGYTF. DNA of the CDR3: TGTGCCAGTAATCCCAATGTACAGAATTATGGCTACACCTTC.

This clone was seen only a few times. The chain's CDR3 is CATSGKTGGNYGYTF. The CDR3 DNA sequence: TGTGCCACCAGCGGGAAAACAGGGGGCAACTATGGCTACACCTTC. V gene TRBV15 combines with J gene TRBJ1-2, with 9 nucleotides matching TRBD1. The CDR3 spans 15 residues. V lost 5 bases and J lost 2; bases outside the gene matches: 6. Germline CDR1 LNHNV, CDR2 YYDKDF (reference sequence).

This rearrangement joins TRBV6-6 to TRBJ1-5, with 7 bases that match TRBD1. In germline, CDR1 is MNHNY, CDR2 SVGAGI (reference sequence). This CDR3 has 14 amino acids. J was trimmed by 7 bases and V by 5 bases; bases with no gene match: 8. This CDR3 reads CASSTNRGEQPQHF. The CDR3 region has the DNA TGTGCCAGCAGTACCAACAGGGGTGAGCAGCCCCAGCATTTT.

This clone turned up a few times. The chain recombines TRBV28 with TRBJ1-6; a possible D gene is TRBD1 (5 bases). V was clipped by 7 bases and J by 8 bases, with 15 bases between them. Germline CDR1 and CDR2: MDHEN and SYDVKM. There are 14 residues in the CDR3. The CDR3 bases are TGTGCCAGCACCTCGCAGGGTGGGGATTCACCCCTCCACTTT. Protein: CASTSQGGDSPLHF. The full variable domain, completed using reference TRBV28 and TRBJ1-6, is DVKVTQSSRYLVKRTGEKVFLECVQDMDHENMFWYRQDPGLGLRLIYFSYDVKMKEKGDIPEGYSVSREKKERFSLILESASTNQTSMYLCASTSQGGDSPLHFGNGTRLTVT.

The rearrangement uses TRBV27 and TRBJ1-4, with a tentative D call TRBD1 (6 bases). V was cut by 8 bases and J by 8 bases, with 27 bases left in between. The CDR3 totals 17 residues. Germline CDR1 MNHEY, CDR2 SMNVEV (reference sequence). The CDR3 loop reads CASGILRRDKQAEKLFF. DNA of the CDR3: TGTGCCAGCGGGATTTTGCGTAGGGACAAGCAAGCCGAAAAACTGTTTTTT.

This clone came up a few times. J is TRBJ2-2 and V is TRBV7-6; 7 bases agree with TRBD1. The germline V gene encodes CDR1 SGHVS and CDR2 FNYEAQ. The junction had 18 bases not matched to a gene; V was cut back by 5 bases and J by 6 bases. The CDR3 covers 18 residues. Written as DNA, the CDR3 is TGTGCCAGCAGCCGAACCGGGACAGACTCATTTCGGTCCGGGGAGCTGTTTTTT. Translating it yields CASSRTGTDSFRSGELFF. Filled out from reference TRBV7-6 and TRBJ2-2, the complete variable domain reads GAGVSQSPRYKVTKRGQDVALRCDPISGHVSLYWYRQALGQGPEFLTYFNYEAQQDKSGLPNDRFSAERPEGSISTLTIQRTEQRDSAMYRCASSRTGTDSFRSGELFFGEGSRLTVL.

This chain joins TRBV28 and TRBJ1-5, with 9 bases identical to TRBD1. V lost 6 bases, J lost 6 bases, and 15 bases stayed unmatched. Germline CDR1 reads MDHEN; CDR2 reads SYDVKM. This CDR3 comprises 17 residues. CDR3: CASRYARGQGFSQPQHF. The CDR3 DNA follows: TGTGCCAGCAGATACGCCCGGGGACAGGGATTCTCTCAGCCCCAGCATTTT.

The chain is built from TRBV2 and TRBJ2-5; 7 nucleotides match TRBD1. V dropped 7 bases and J dropped 5; count of bases not matched to a gene: 7. Germline lookup yields CDR1 SNHLY and CDR2 FYNNEI. The CDR3 length is 13 residues. The CDR3 nucleotides are TGTGCCAGCAACAGGGGCCCGAGGGAGACCCAGTACTTC. Translation: CASNRGPRETQYF.

The chain carries TRBV9 and TRBJ2-1; perhaps TRBD2 as D (7 bases). CDR3 length: 14 residues. Germline values: CDR1 SGDLS, CDR2 YYNGEE. Trimming left V 6 bases short and J 8 bases short, with 18 bases between. The CDR3 DNA follows: TGTGCCAGCAACATGGGGGCGGGAGCATATGAGCAGTTCTTC. Translating it yields CASNMGAGAYEQFF.

The V call is TRBV15, the J call TRBJ1-5; 10 nucleotides match TRBD1. The junction had 4 bases not matched to a gene; V was cut back by 3 bases and J by 5 bases. This CDR3 is 15 amino acids long. Germline CDR1 LNHNV, CDR2 YYDKDF (reference sequence). The CDR3: CATSRAGTGDQPQHF. As DNA, the CDR3 is TGTGCCACCAGCAGGGCCGGGACAGGGGATCAGCCCCAGCATTTT.

This chain uses TRBV4-1 with TRBJ1-3, with TRBD1 matching 9 bases. This CDR3 is 15 amino acids long. Germline V gene data show CDR1 as MGHRA and CDR2 as YSYEKL. The trim removed 1 base at V and 4 bases at J, leaving 2 bases unmatched. CDR3 loop: CASSQVDRGGNTIYF. The CDR3 DNA reads as TGCGCCAGCAGCCAAGTGGACAGGGGAGGAAACACCATATATTTT.

V is TRBV19 and J is TRBJ2-3, with a possible D match to TRBD2 (6 bases). Germline-derived CDR1 and CDR2 are LNHDA and SQIVND (reference sequence). The length of the CDR3 is 13 residues. V lost 9 bases to trimming and J lost 0 bases, with 10 bases between them. CDR3 residues: CASGSGSTDTQYF. The CDR3 nucleotides read TGTGCCAGCGGAAGCGGGAGCACAGATACGCAGTATTTT.

The chain links TRBV5-4 to TRBJ1-2, with TRBD1 matching 8 bases. V was clipped by 2 bases and J by 7 bases; unmatched bases: 7. Looked up from germline, CDR1 is SGHNT and CDR2 is YYREEE (reference sequence). The CDR3 is 14 residues long. The CDR3 reads CASSLGTGGAGYTF. In DNA, the CDR3 is TGTGCCAGCAGCTTAGGGACAGGTGGTGCTGGCTACACCTTC.